The 2 T cell receptor beta chains in this list originate from one sample, sequenced in a study of regulatory T cells in long-lasting Graves disease. Sequencing libraries for TCR beta were prepared with iRepertoire HTBI primers and Arm-PCR of CDR3 regions. One entry per CDR3 protein results from TCRdb running MiXCR on the multiplex PCR reads. Of 200,000 to 300,000 distinct CDR3 sequences listed, 20% to 25% are singletons. Time point specified: newly diagnosed GD, antithyroid drugs for less than 3 months. PBMCs provided the RNA from which the TCR library was made. Source: peripheral blood mononuclear cells (PBMCs), taken at new diagnosis, from a patient treated with antithyroid drugs. Receptor source: a female donor with Graves disease.

This clonotype has a count of ten or more. The rearrangement joins TRBV2 to TRBJ2-1; the D call may be TRBD1 or TRBD2 (5 bases each). The CDR3 extends over 15 amino acids. Trimming stripped 8 bases from V and 1 base from J, with 15 bases between. CDR1 is SNHLY and CDR2 is FYNNEI in the germline V gene. The DNA of the CDR3 is TGTGCCAGCCGGGACGCCCGACGTTCCTACAATGAGCAGTTCTTC. Translated, it gives CASRDARRSYNEQFF.

In this sample, this clonotype turned up many times. The rearrangement links TRBV5-5 to TRBJ1-5; perhaps TRBD1 as D (5 bases). V lost 1 base and J 7 bases, leaving 15 bases between the germline ends. The germline V gene encodes CDR1 SGHKS and CDR2 YYEKEE (reference sequence). CDR3 length: 15 amino acids. DNA of the CDR3: TGTGCCAGCAGCTTGTGGGCAGGGCTAGAGCAGCCCCAGCATTTT. It translates to CASSLWAGLEQPQHF.